Below, one T cell receptor (beta chain) is given with its context. Time point noted: patch test 1, 2 weeks after DPC sensitization. The treatment here: therapeutic diphenylcyclopropenone sensitization with weekly scalp DPC. People who gave samples had alopecia, were 18 to 70 years old, and were suitable for DPC. This specimen comes from a study of human T cells and chemical hapten exposure. Unique molecular identifiers were attached to individual cDNA molecules during library preparation. Original processing notes: There were a median of approximately 100,000 TCRs per sample, with a range from about 23,224 to 690,600. TCRdb passed the RACE reads through MiXCR, listing each CDR3 protein once. The V and J calls reflect TCRdb's pipeline rather than the authors' work. The table has about 99,000 distinct CDR3 sequences, over 10% seen once. CDR3 length: 18 amino acids. The V and J ends lost 6 bases and 4 bases, in that order; junction bases with no gene match: 14.

The receptor's source is a woman in her thirties or forties with alopecia areata. Some clones in this sample may be carry-over from other donors' samples. Material: whole blood, obtained in connection with sensitization to the hapten diphenylcyclopropenone (DPC). J is TRBJ2-7 and V is TRBV12-3 or TRBV12-4; 14 bases are shared with TRBD2. CDR3 residues: CASSFAFGLAGGLYEQYF. For the CDR3, the DNA is TGTGCCAGCAGCTTCGCCTTTGGACTAGCGGGAGGATTGTACGAGCAGTACTTC.